This TCR beta chain emerged from a study of T cell responses to AZD1222 COVID-19 vaccine (dated by TCRdb to about 2021). Context from the whole study: Because spike-specific TCR depth and breadth did not differ between the two schedules, AZD1222 recipients who got a second dose at roughly 4 weeks were pooled with those who got a second dose at roughly 12 weeks. TCR sequencing was performed for 230 to 250 trial participants, of whom approximately 200 were given two doses of AZD1222 and some 25 were given two doses of MenACWY control vaccine. Trial participants were enrolled into age subgroups of 18-55, 56-69 and 70-plus years, which contained about 150, 27 and 61 TCR-sequenced participants, respectively.

From the germline V gene, CDR1 is SGHDT and CDR2 is YYEEEE. The CDR3 has 18 amino acids, counting the end cysteine and phenylalanine. The CDR3 DNA has 54 bases and is translated from base 1. The trim is 2 bases for V and 0 bases for J, with a gap of 18 bases between the germline ends. The CDR3 regions of human TCRbeta chains were analyzed by immunosequencing. Per the source publication's procedure: Repertoire TCRs were matched against a reference library of SARS-CoV-2-specific TCRs generated with the MIRA antigen-specificity platform. Breadth meant the fraction of unique TCRs that were SARS-CoV-2-associated, whereas depth meant the fraction of total T cells that were SARS-CoV-2-associated. Using the MIRA data, each spike-specific TCR was assigned both to the spike region to which the TCR was reactive and to a CD4 or CD8 class. Log10-transformed breadth and depth values were compared by one-way ANOVA with Sidak's multiple comparisons tests. TCRdb took over this immuneACCESS table, retaining in-frame rearrangements with V and J assigned. Such tables are incomplete; in checked studies, under half of the missing clones stem from an unresolved V gene, and the remainder is unexplained. V and J calls and clone size follow that table, whereas D and trimming were derived from the DNA. The sample includes some 97,000 clones, with roughly 89% observed a single time. The ten largest clones capture over 3% of the sample.

Summary of the overall study and its limitations: The vaccine-associated CD4 TCRs covered the entire spike protein, and the dominant responses fell in regions 160-218 and 743-854. No day 14 peak-response samples were available, so repertoires were characterized only after the peak T cell response. Participants were mostly white British, with more females than males. The authors suggested clonal diversity may have been underestimated. The 56-69-year group was small, and its depth increase did not reach significance, likely because of low power. Nearly half of unique spike-specific TCRs reportedly recognized epitopes outside regions mutated in the B.1.351 and B.1.1.7 variants. After two AZD1222 doses, both the breadth and the depth of spike-specific TCRs were significantly higher than at day 0 and than in MenACWY recipients. Only six or seven AZD1222 recipients were SARS-CoV-2 seropositive at baseline, limiting conclusions about previously exposed vaccinees.

Comment on this clone: Which antigen it targets is not known. Base qualities are not provided; no much larger clone lies one nucleotide away.

Sample time point, as interpreted from the label and publication: baseline before first vaccination. Vaccinee samples were obtained from the UK trials COV001 and COV002, which included a single-blind randomized controlled phase 2/3 trial of AZD1222 (ChAdOx1 nCoV-19) in healthy adults. For TCRbeta chain sequencing, PBMC samples from trial participants were taken at day 0 and at day 28 after the second dose. The starting material was peripheral blood, obtained on day 0 of AZD1222 vaccination. This receptor was obtained from an adult in good health. The chain uses TRBV5-6 and TRBJ1-3; there is no confident call for the D gene. The CDR3 reads as follows: CASSFRARSTSSGNTIYF. The sequence in DNA is TGTGCCAGCAGCTTTCGGGCACGATCTACTAGCTCTGGAAACACCATATATTTT.